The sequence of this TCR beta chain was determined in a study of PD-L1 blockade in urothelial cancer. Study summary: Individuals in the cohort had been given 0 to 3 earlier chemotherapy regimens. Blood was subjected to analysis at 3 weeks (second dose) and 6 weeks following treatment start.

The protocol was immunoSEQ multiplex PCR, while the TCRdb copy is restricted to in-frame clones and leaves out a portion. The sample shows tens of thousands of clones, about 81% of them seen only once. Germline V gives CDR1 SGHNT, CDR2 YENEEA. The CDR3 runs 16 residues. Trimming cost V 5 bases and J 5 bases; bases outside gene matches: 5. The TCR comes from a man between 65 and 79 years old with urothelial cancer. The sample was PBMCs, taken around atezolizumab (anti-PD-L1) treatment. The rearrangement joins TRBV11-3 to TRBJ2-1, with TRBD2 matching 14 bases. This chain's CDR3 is CASSPGTSGGDNEQFF. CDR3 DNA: TGTGCCAGCAGCCCCGGGACTAGCGGGGGAGACAATGAGCAGTTCTTC. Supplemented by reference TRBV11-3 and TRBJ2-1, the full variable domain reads EAGVVQSPRYKIIEKKQPVAFWCNPISGHNTLYWYLQNLGQGPELLIRYENEEAVDDSQLPKDRFSAERLKGVDSTLKIQPAELGDSAVYLCASSPGTSGGDNEQFFGPGTRLTVL.